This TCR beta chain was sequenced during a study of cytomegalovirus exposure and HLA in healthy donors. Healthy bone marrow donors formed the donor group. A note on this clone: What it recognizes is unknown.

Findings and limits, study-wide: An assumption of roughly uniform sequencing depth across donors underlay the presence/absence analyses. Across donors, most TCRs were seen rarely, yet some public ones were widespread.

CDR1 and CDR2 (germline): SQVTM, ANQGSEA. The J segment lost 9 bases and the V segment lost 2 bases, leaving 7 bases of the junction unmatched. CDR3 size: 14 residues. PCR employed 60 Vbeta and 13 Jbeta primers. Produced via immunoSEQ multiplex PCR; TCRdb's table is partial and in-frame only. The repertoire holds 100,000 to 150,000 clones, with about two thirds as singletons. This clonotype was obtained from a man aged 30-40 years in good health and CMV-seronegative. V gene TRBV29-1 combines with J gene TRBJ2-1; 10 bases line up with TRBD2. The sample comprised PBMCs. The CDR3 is CSVERSGGAGEQFF. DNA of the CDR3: TGCAGCGTTGAACGGAGCGGGGGGGCCGGTGAGCAGTTCTTC.